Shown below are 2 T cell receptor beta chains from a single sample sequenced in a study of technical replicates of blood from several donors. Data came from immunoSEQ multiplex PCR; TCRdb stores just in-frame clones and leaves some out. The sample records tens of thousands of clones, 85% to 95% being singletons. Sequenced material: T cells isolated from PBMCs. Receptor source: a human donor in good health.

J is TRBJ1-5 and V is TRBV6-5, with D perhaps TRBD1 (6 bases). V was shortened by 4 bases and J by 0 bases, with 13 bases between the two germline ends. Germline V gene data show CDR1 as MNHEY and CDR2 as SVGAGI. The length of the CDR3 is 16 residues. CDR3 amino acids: CASSSLQGYSNQPQHF. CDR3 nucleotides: TGTGCCAGCAGTTCTCTACAGGGATATAGCAATCAGCCCCAGCATTTT.

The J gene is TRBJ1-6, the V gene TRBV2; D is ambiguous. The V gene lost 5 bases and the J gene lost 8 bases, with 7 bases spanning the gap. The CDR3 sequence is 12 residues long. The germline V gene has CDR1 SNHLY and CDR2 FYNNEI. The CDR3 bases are TGTGCCAGCAGTCCCACTGATTCACCCCTCCACTTT. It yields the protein CASSPTDSPLHF.